This TCR beta chain stems from a study of blood T cells in healthy people across ages. Regarding the study as a whole: In these data, TCR beta diversity tracked strongly with naive T cell percentage. Per million T cells, TCR beta diversity dropped about linearly as age rose. Estimates drawn from one million T cells were deemed to understate diversity.

In the case of this clonotype: Its target is unknown. One end of the junction fails to match germline, which may point to a read error.

Using a J-beta primer mix together with a sample-barcoded 5' primer, a second PCR was run for roughly 6 to 11 cycles. TCRdb itself ran the 5' RACE reads through MiXCR, one entry per CDR3 protein. Of approximately 1.5 million distinct CDR3 sequences listed, approximately 32% are singletons. The CDR3 runs 17 residues. The germline V gene encodes CDR1 KGHSH and CDR2 LQKENI. The sequence derives from a woman aged 30 to 39 in good health. The chain carries TRBV18 and TRBJ2-7; 11 bases map to TRBD1. Sequencing used blood. The CDR3 here is CAGSPRTGGKLSYEQYF. For the CDR3, the DNA is TGTGCCGGCTCACCAAGGACAGGGGGCAAACTCTCCTACGAGCAGTACTTC.